Listed here are 21 T cell receptor beta chains from one sample, sequenced in a study of metastatic and nonmetastatic thyroid tumors. Via MiXCR, TCRdb re-called the PCR reads. The table includes about 39,000 clones, approximately 17% detected once. All patients were untreated before thyroid surgery. The source material was tumor tissue. The receptors originated from a female donor with papillary thyroid cancer or a benign thyroid nodule (not recorded which). Some clones in this sample may be carry-over from other donors' samples.

This clone has at least ten counts. The gene calls are TRBV20-1 and TRBJ2-3, with 10 bases that match TRBD2. Germline V gene sequence: CDR1 DFQATT, CDR2 SNEGSKA (reference sequence). V shed 5 bases, J shed 1 base, and the junction held 3 bases outside the gene matches. CDR3 length: 14 amino acids. CDR3 sequence reads: CSAFSGGRTDTQYF. The CDR3 bases are TGCAGTGCTTTTAGCGGGGGGCGCACAGATACGCAGTATTTT.

This clone was recorded a few times. The rearrangement uses TRBV5-4 and TRBJ1-1; 10 positions match TRBD1. Trimming cost V 3 bases and J 5 bases; bases outside gene matches: 13. Germline loops: CDR1 SGHNT, CDR2 YYREEE (reference sequence). The CDR3 has 17 amino acids. CDR3 residues: CASSYRDRGFGDTEAFF. The CDR3 DNA sequence: TGTGCCAGCAGCTACAGGGACAGGGGATTCGGGGATACTGAAGCTTTCTTT.

This clone has ten or more counts. This sequence joins TRBV19 and TRBJ1-1; a possible D gene is TRBD1 (6 bases). V was trimmed by 5 bases and J by 4 bases, leaving 14 bases between them. The CDR3 loop spans 14 amino acids. The germline V gene has CDR1 LNHDA and CDR2 SQIVND (reference sequence). CDR3 DNA: TGTGCCAGTAGTCTCACAGGGTCGCGCACTGAAGCTTTCTTT. Translated, it gives CASSLTGSRTEAFF.

This clone showed up many times. The V call is TRBV5-1, the J call TRBJ1-3; TRBD1 might be the D (5 bases). The CDR3 consists of 13 residues. Germline CDR1 SGHRS, CDR2 YFSETQ. Trimming left V 6 bases short and J 4 bases short, with 11 bases between. CDR3 protein: CASTRGDGNTIYF. DNA for the CDR3: TGCGCCAGCACGCGGGGCGACGGAAACACCATATATTTT.

This clone showed up many times. The chain has TRBV4-2 and TRBJ2-7, with 7 positions matching TRBD1. This CDR3 comprises 15 residues. V dropped 1 base and J dropped 3; count of bases not matched to a gene: 6. Germline V gene data show CDR1 as LGHNA and CDR2 as YNFKEQ. This CDR3 reads CASSQVINRGYEQYF. The CDR3 bases are TGTGCCAGCAGCCAAGTAATTAACAGGGGCTACGAGCAGTACTTC.

This clone was observed a few times. With a much larger clone just one base away, this may be a read error. The sample holds other DNA sequences that translate to the same CDR3. DNA of the CDR3: TGTGCCTGGAGTGTGGGGCTGGACTACGAGCAGTACTTC. Translating gives CAWSVGLDYEQYF. The rearrangement uses TRBV30 and TRBJ2-7; the D gene is possibly TRBD1 (5 bases). Germline V gene data show CDR1 as GTSNPN and CDR2 as SVGIG (reference sequence). V lost 0 bases to trimming and J lost 3 bases, with 9 bases between them. This CDR3 spans 13 amino acids.

A remark on this clone: A much bigger clone sits one base away, suggesting this may be a read error. This chain joins TRBV18 and TRBJ2-1; the D is unclear. The CDR3 runs 16 residues. CDR1 and CDR2 (germline): KGHSH, LQKENI. Trimming took 1 base from V and 3 from J, leaving 13 bases between them. CDR3 region: CASSPQLLTLYNEQFF. The CDR3 DNA follows: TGTGCCAGCTCACCACAGCTTTTGACACTCTACAATGAGCAGTTCTTC.

This clone was counted only a few times. This sequence may be a read error, since a much larger clone differs from it by one base. The V call is TRBV7-8, the J call TRBJ2-5; TRBD1 might be the D (6 bases). Between the trimmed V and J ends, which lost 4 bases and 2 bases, there was a span of 8 bases. There are 13 residues in the CDR3. The V gene's germline CDR1 is SGHVS and CDR2 FQNEAQ. Here the CDR3 reads CASSWGTQETQYF. CDR3 DNA: TGTGCCAGCAGCTGGGGGACACAAGAGACCCAGTACTTC. Complete variable domain (other parts from reference TRBV7-8 and TRBJ2-5): GAGVSQSPRYKVAKRGQDVALRCDPISGHVSLFWYQQALGQGPEFLTYFQNEAQLDKSGLPSDRFFAERPEGSVSTLKIQRTQQEDSAVYLCASSWGTQETQYFGPGTRLLVL.

At least ten counts were recorded for this clone. The chain uses TRBV6-1 and TRBJ1-1; D might be TRBD1 (6 bases). The CDR3 has 14 amino acids. Germline loops: CDR1 MNHNS, CDR2 SASEGT. Trimming removed 5 bases from V and 1 base from J, with 11 bases in between. CDR3 residues: CASSRQDSNTEAFF. CDR3 bases: TGTGCCAGCAGTCGACAGGACTCGAACACTGAAGCTTTCTTT.

The chain combines TRBV7-3 with TRBJ1-6; no clear D. The ends were cut back, 6 bases at V and 7 bases at J, with 16 bases in the middle. The CDR3 covers 15 residues. CDR1 and CDR2 from the germline V gene are SGHTA and FQGTGA. CDR3 bases: TGTGCCAGCAGTCTAAGTGGACGGAAGAATTCACCCCTCCACTTT. The encoded protein is CASSLSGRKNSPLHF. Together with reference TRBV7-3 and TRBJ1-6, the CDR3 gives the full variable domain: GAGVSQTPSNKVTEKGKYVELRCDPISGHTALYWYRQSLGQGPEFLIYFQGTGAADDSGLPNDRFFAVRPEGSVSTLKIQRTERGDSAVYLCASSLSGRKNSPLHFGNGTRLTVT.

The chain employs TRBV11-2 and TRBJ2-7; TRBD2 matches 13 bases. CDR1 is SGHAT, CDR2 FQNNGV, per germline. The CDR3 totals 16 residues. Losses at the gene ends were 6 bases for V and 7 bases for J; bases not matched to a gene: 12. This CDR3 reads CASRKPGLAGVGEQYF. The CDR3 nucleotides are TGTGCCAGCAGAAAACCTGGACTAGCGGGAGTGGGGGAGCAGTACTTC.

With respect to this clone: The junction and the germline gene differ at one end; a read error may be behind it. This chain connects TRBV28 to TRBJ2-7, with D possibly TRBD1 on 6 matching bases. The CDR3 loop spans 15 amino acids. In germline, CDR1 is MDHEN, CDR2 SYDVKM. This CDR3 reads CTSTSGAVSSYDQYF. CDR3 coding DNA: TGTACCAGCACCTCAGGGGCGGTGAGCTCCTACGATCAGTACTTC.

This clone turned up a few times. Relative to the germline gene, one junction end is altered; a read error may explain this. V gene TRBV27 combines with J gene TRBJ2-7; no clear D gene. Germline V CDR1 and CDR2: MNHEY, SMNVEV (reference sequence). There are 15 residues in the CDR3. This chain's CDR3 is CASRPRAILQYEHYF. CDR3 DNA sequence: TGTGCCAGCAGGCCCCGAGCAATCCTTCAATACGAGCATTACTTC.

This clone was recorded at least ten times. Other DNA sequences in this sample translate to the same CDR3. The chain uses TRBV7-2 and TRBJ2-3; possibly TRBD2 for D (6 bases). The CDR3 covers 12 residues. Germline V CDR1 and CDR2: SGHTA, FQGNSA. V lost 1 base and J 10 bases, leaving 9 bases between the germline ends. The CDR3 DNA reads as TGTGCCAGCAGCTTAGATGCGGGGCCGCAGTATTTT. Translated, it gives CASSLDAGPQYF.

The chain has TRBV7-2 and TRBJ1-1; tentatively, D is TRBD1 (5 bases). From germline, CDR1 is SGHTA and CDR2 FQGNSA. Trimming stripped 6 bases from V and 1 base from J, with 12 bases between. CDR3 length: 14 residues. The CDR3 DNA is TGTGCCAGCAGTAGGGGAGGAGCGAACACTGAAGCTTTCTTT. It yields the protein CASSRGGANTEAFF. Filled out from reference TRBV7-2 and TRBJ1-1, the complete variable domain reads GAGVSQSPSNKVTEKGKDVELRCDPISGHTALYWYRQSLGQGLEFLIYFQGNSAPDKSGLPSDRFSAERTGGSVSTLTIQRTQQEDSAVYLCASSRGGANTEAFFGQGTRLTVV.

A single count supports this clone. The junction departs from germline at one end; a sequencing error may be responsible. The chain uses TRBV6-2 or TRBV6-3 and TRBJ2-2; the match to TRBD1 covers 9 bases. Per germline, CDR1 MNHEY and CDR2 SVGEGT. This CDR3 contains 20 residues. CDR3 protein: CASIYSLSRRDRVNTGDLFF. The DNA for the CDR3 is TGTGCCAGCATTTACTCGTTATCCCGCCGGGACAGGGTTAACACCGGGGATCTGTTTTTT.

In its sample, this clone was seen once. The chain uses TRBV5-1 and TRBJ2-3; TRBD1 agrees at 8 bases. CDR1 SGHRS and CDR2 YFSETQ come from the germline V gene. J was trimmed by 0 bases and V by 6 bases; bases with no gene match: 9. CDR3 size: 16 residues. The CDR3 DNA is TGCGCCAGCAACAGGGACAGGTTTGAGAGCACAGATACGCAGTATTTT. Translation gives CASNRDRFESTDTQYF.

This clone was seen ten or more times. The chain links TRBV4-2 to TRBJ2-2; no definite D call. Germline assignment: CDR1 LGHNA and CDR2 YNFKEQ. This CDR3 contains 15 residues. The V gene lost 6 bases and the J gene lost 2 bases, with 13 bases spanning the gap. Here the CDR3 reads CASSSPTQNTGELFF. CDR3 in DNA: TGTGCCAGCAGTTCGCCGACTCAAAACACCGGGGAGCTGTTTTTT.

J is TRBJ1-2 and V is TRBV10-2; no definite D call. Germline lookup yields CDR1 WSHSY and CDR2 SAAADI. Trimming took 7 bases from V and 5 from J, leaving 14 bases between them. This CDR3 is built from 13 residues. CDR3 bases: TGCGCCAGCAAACCTTCAATGCAGTATGGCTACACCTTC. It codes for CASKPSMQYGYTF.

On this clone itself: A much larger clone lies a single base off, so this may be a read error. V usage is TRBV5-1 and J usage is TRBJ2-1; D remains unclear. Germline-derived CDR1 and CDR2 are SGHRS and YFSETQ. The CDR3 sequence is 14 residues long. V lost 7 bases, J lost 4 bases, and 15 bases lay in between. The DNA for the CDR3 is TGCGCCAGCCGTAGGCACCCTGGGTACAATGAGCAGTTCTTC. Its protein is CASRRHPGYNEQFF.

This clone came up many times. The chain employs TRBV5-1 and TRBJ2-3; D ambiguous. Germline V gene sequence: CDR1 SGHRS, CDR2 YFSETQ. V was trimmed by 4 bases and J by 2 bases, leaving 8 bases between them. This CDR3 spans 13 amino acids. CDR3 DNA: TGCGCCAGCAGCGCATACTCCACAGATACGCAGTATTTT. Its protein is CASSAYSTDTQYF.